This T cell receptor beta chain was sequenced for a study of CXCR3-negative and CXCR3-positive naive CD8 T cells. The method, 5' RACE with UMI labels, was used to prepare the TRB cDNA libraries. No DNA is given; TCRdb re-called the 5' RACE reads and lists each CDR3 protein once. This repertoire includes around 160,000 distinct CDR3 sequences. Study-wide points: TRB CDR3s of CXCR3-positive naive cells were more hydrophobic than those of CXCR3-negative naive cells.

This CDR3 comprises 15 residues. Germline CDR1 is SGHRS and CDR2 is YFSETQ. Points on this clonotype: Its target is not known.

The origin of this receptor is a human donor in good health. Some clones in this sample may be carry-over from other donors' samples. V is TRBV5-1 and J is TRBJ1-6. Sequenced: naive CXCR3+ CD8+ T cells from blood. Subset defined: CD45RO-CCR7+CD27+CD95- naive CD8+ T cells expressing CXCR3 (TNR3+). The CDR3 loop is CASSLEPGPLLTLHF. The full variable domain, completed using reference TRBV5-1 and TRBJ1-6, is KAGVTQTPRYLIKTRGQQVTLSCSPISGHRSVSWYQQTPGQGLQFLFEYFSETQRNKGNFPGRFSGRQFSNSRSEMNVSTLELGDSALYLCASSLEPGPLLTLHFGNGTRLTVT.